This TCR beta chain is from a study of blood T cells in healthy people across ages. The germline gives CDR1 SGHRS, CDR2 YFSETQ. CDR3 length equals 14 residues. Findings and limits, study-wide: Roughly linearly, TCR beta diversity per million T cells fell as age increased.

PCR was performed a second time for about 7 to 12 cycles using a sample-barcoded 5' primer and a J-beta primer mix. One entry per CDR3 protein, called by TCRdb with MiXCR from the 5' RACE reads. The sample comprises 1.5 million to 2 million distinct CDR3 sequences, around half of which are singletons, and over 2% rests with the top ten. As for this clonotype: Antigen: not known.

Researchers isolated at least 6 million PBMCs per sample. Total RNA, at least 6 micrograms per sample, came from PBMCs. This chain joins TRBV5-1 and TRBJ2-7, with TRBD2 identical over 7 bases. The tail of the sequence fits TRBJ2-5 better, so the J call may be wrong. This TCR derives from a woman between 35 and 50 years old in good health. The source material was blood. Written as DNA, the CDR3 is TGCGCCAGCACTTCCGGGACTACCAGGGAGACCCAGTACTTC. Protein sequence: CASTSGTTRETQYF.